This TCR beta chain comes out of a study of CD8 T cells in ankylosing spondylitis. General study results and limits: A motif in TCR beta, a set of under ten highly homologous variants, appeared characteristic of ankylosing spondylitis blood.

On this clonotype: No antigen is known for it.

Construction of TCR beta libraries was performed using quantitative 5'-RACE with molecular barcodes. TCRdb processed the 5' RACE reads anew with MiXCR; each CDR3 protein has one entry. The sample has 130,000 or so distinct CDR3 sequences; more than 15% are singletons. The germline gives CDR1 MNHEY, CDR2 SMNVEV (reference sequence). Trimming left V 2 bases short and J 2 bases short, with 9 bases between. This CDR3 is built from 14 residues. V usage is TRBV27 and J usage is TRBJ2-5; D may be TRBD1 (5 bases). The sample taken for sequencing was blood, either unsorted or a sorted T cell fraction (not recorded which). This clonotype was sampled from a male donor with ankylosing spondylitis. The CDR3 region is CASSLRAGQETQYF. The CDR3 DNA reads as TGTGCCAGCAGTTTAAGGGCAGGGCAAGAGACCCAGTACTTC.